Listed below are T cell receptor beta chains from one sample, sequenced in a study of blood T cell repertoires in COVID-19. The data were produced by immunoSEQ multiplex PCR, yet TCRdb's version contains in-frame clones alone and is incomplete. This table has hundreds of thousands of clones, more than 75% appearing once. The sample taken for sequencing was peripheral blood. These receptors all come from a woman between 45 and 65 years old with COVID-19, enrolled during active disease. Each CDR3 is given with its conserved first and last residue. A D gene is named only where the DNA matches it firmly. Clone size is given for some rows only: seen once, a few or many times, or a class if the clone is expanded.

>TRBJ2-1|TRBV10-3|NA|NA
TGTGCCATCAGTGAGTATGACAACAATGAGCAGTTCTTC
CAISEYDNNEQFF
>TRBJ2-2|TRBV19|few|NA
TGTGCCAGTAAGAGATATACCGGGGAGCTGTTTTTT
CASKRYTGELFF
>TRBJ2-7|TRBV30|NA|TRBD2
TGTGCCTCTGGTAGCGGGAATGGCGAGCAGTACTTC
CASGSGNGEQYF
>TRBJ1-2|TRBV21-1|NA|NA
TGTGCCAGCAGCAAAGTGTGCCACGGAACAGGGACTACTAACTATGGCTACACCTTC
CASSKVCHGTGTTNYGYTF
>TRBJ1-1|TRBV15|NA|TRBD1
TGTGCCACCAGCAGGAAAGACAGGGGGGACACTGAAGCTTTCTTT
CATSRKDRGDTEAFF
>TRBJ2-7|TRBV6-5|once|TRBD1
TGTGCCAGCAGTTACTCAGGGGGCGAGCACTCCTACGAGCAGTACTTC
CASSYSGGEHSYEQYF
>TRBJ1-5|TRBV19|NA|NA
TGTGCCAGTAGTATTTGGCAGGGAACCTCCCCTCCAGATCAGCCCCAGCATTTT
CASSIWQGTSPPDQPQHF
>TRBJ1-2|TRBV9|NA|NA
TGTGCCAGCAGCGTCGCGGGCCCCAACTATGGCTACACCTTC
CASSVAGPNYGYTF
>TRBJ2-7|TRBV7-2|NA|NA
TGTGCCAGCAGCTTAGGGTCCGACGACAGGACGGAGCAGTACTTC
CASSLGSDDRTEQYF
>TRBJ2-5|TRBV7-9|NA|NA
TGTGCCAGCAGCTTCACTCAGGGGCGGGAGACCCAGTACTTC
CASSFTQGRETQYF
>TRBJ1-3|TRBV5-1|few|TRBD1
TGCGCCAGCAGCTGGGGGGACAGGTCGCTCGGAAACACCATATATTTT
CASSWGDRSLGNTIYF
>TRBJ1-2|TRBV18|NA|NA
TGTGCCAGCTCACCGAAACCAGAAGCTAACTATGGCTACACCTTC
CASSPKPEANYGYTF
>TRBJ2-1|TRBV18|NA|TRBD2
TGTGCCAGCTCACCGCTTCCGGGAGGAGGCAATGAGCAGTTCTTC
CASSPLPGGGNEQFF
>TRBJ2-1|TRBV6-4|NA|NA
TGTGCCAGCAGTGACTTAGGTTGGAGTGAGCAGTTCTTC
CASSDLGWSEQFF